This is a list of T cell receptor beta chains from one sample in a study of OX40 agonist ivuxolimab in advanced cancers. The data were produced by immunoSEQ multiplex PCR, yet TCRdb's version contains in-frame clones alone and is incomplete. The sample has tens of thousands of clones, more than 80% seen once. Sequencing was performed on CD4+ or CD8+ T cells sorted from blood, taken in a trial of the OX40 agonist ivuxolimab. The origin of the receptors is an adult with an advanced solid tumor such as melanoma, head and neck, liver or kidney cancer. Both conserved end residues are part of each CDR3. D genes are given only for firm matches. Size is omitted from some rows. Given values are once, few, many or a class for expanded clones.

j_call: TRBJ2-7
d_call: TRBD2
clone_size: -
v_call: TRBV7-2
cdr3_aa: CASTSGLAGALGEQYF
cdr3_nt: TGTGCCAGCACCTCCGGACTAGCGGGAGCCTTGGGCGAGCAGTACTTC

j_call: TRBJ1-5
d_call: TRBD1
clone_size: -
v_call: TRBV7-2
cdr3_aa: CASSLTGVGGNQPQHF
cdr3_nt: TGTGCCAGCAGCTTGACAGGGGTCGGGGGTAATCAGCCCCAGCATTTT

j_call: TRBJ2-2
d_call: TRBD2
clone_size: -
v_call: TRBV11-1
cdr3_aa: CASRRSGSPGELFF
cdr3_nt: TGTGCCAGCAGACGTAGCGGGAGCCCCGGGGAGCTGTTTTTT

j_call: TRBJ1-2
d_call: -
clone_size: -
v_call: TRBV7-9
cdr3_aa: CASSLEGIDGYTF
cdr3_nt: TGTGCCAGCAGCTTAGAGGGCATTGATGGCTACACCTTC

j_call: TRBJ2-1
d_call: -
clone_size: -
v_call: TRBV4-1
cdr3_aa: CASSQNTIGTEQFF
cdr3_nt: TGCGCCAGCAGCCAAAATACCATCGGGACTGAGCAGTTCTTC

j_call: TRBJ2-3
d_call: -
clone_size: once
v_call: TRBV15
cdr3_aa: CATSRDLITDTQYF
cdr3_nt: TGTGCCACCAGCAGAGATCTGATCACAGATACGCAGTATTTT

j_call: TRBJ2-7
d_call: TRBD1
clone_size: once
v_call: TRBV15
cdr3_aa: CATSRHGTGYEQYF
cdr3_nt: TGTGCCACCAGCAGGCACGGGACAGGGTACGAGCAGTACTTC

j_call: TRBJ1-4
d_call: -
clone_size: -
v_call: TRBV6-1
cdr3_aa: CASRVSNNEKLFF
cdr3_nt: TGTGCCAGCCGGGTCAGCAATAATGAAAAACTGTTTTTT

j_call: TRBJ2-7
d_call: TRBD1
clone_size: -
v_call: TRBV6-1
cdr3_aa: CASSREGQANYEQYF
cdr3_nt: TGTGCCAGCAGTCGCGAGGGACAGGCTAACTACGAGCAGTACTTC

j_call: TRBJ2-5
d_call: -
clone_size: -
v_call: TRBV7-6
cdr3_aa: CASSSGREYQETQYF
cdr3_nt: TGTGCCAGCAGCTCTGGCCGGGAGTACCAAGAGACCCAGTACTTC

j_call: TRBJ1-4
d_call: -
clone_size: -
v_call: TRBV11-2
cdr3_aa: CASSLDYGGANEKLFF
cdr3_nt: TGTGCCAGCAGCTTAGATTATGGAGGGGCTAATGAAAAACTGTTTTTT

j_call: TRBJ1-4
d_call: -
clone_size: once
v_call: TRBV2
cdr3_aa: CASSVSRTPNEKLFF
cdr3_nt: TGTGCCAGCAGTGTTTCACGGACACCTAATGAAAAACTGTTTTTT

j_call: TRBJ2-1
d_call: -
clone_size: -
v_call: TRBV7-2
cdr3_aa: CASSFTRSSYNEQFF
cdr3_nt: TGTGCCAGCAGCTTTACTAGGAGCTCCTACAATGAGCAGTTCTTC

j_call: TRBJ2-4
d_call: TRBD1
clone_size: once
v_call: TRBV5-1
cdr3_aa: CASSLGQGVTKNIQYF
cdr3_nt: TGCGCCAGCAGCTTGGGCCAGGGGGTGACCAAAAACATTCAGTACTTC

j_call: TRBJ2-7
d_call: -
clone_size: few
v_call: TRBV4-3
cdr3_aa: CASSQYYRETYEQYF
cdr3_nt: TGCGCCAGCAGCCAATACTACAGGGAGACCTACGAGCAGTACTTC

j_call: TRBJ2-1
d_call: -
clone_size: -
v_call: TRBV19
cdr3_aa: CASSYREAYNEQFF
cdr3_nt: TGTGCCAGTAGCTATAGGGAAGCCTACAATGAGCAGTTCTTC

j_call: TRBJ2-5
d_call: -
clone_size: -
v_call: TRBV19
cdr3_aa: CASSRGPQETQYF
cdr3_nt: TGTGCCAGTAGTAGAGGGCCCCAAGAGACCCAGTACTTC